This TCR beta chain was sequenced during a study of blood T cell repertoires in COVID-19. Study-level information: COVID-19 samples from acute and convalescent phases originated in the United States, Italy and Spain. PBMCs, B-cell-depleted T cells, or T cells provided the cDNA or gDNA that made up the material.

Trimming took 4 bases from V and 2 from J; bases not matched to a gene: 0. There are 14 residues in the CDR3. Germline V CDR1 and CDR2: PRHDT, FYEKMQ (reference sequence). Per the original data handling: Reference gene primer amplification yielded estimated nucleated cell counts. TCRdb's copy holds only in-frame clones and misses some; the assay was immunoSEQ multiplex PCR. The V and J calls and clone size come from that table; D and trimming were worked out from the DNA. The data show approximately 71,000 clones, just over 85% seen once. This sequence was found in a man aged 45-65 years with acute or convalescent COVID-19. The sequencing input was peripheral blood. This rearrangement joins TRBV13 to TRBJ1-3, with TRBD1 identical over 9 bases. Here the CDR3 reads CASSWDRAGNTIYF. As DNA, the CDR3 is TGTGCCAGCAGCTGGGACAGGGCTGGAAACACCATATATTTT.